Listed here is a single TCR beta chain. Germline V lookup: CDR1 SNHLY, CDR2 FYNNEI. This CDR3 is built from 14 residues. The V gene end was trimmed by 6 bases and the J gene end by 3 bases; junction bases not matched to a gene: 5. Original analysis: From reference gene primer amplification, estimates of nucleated cell counts were derived. Assay used: immunoSEQ multiplex PCR; TCRdb lists only in-frame clones, some missing. That table furnishes V, J and clone size, whereas the DNA furnished D and trimming. Here the sample spans 250,000 to 350,000 clones, approximately 85% being singletons. This entry comes from a study of blood T cell repertoires in COVID-19. Across the whole study: Material from acute and convalescent COVID-19 was sourced from the United States, Italy and Spain. PBMCs, B-cell-depleted T cells, or T cells provided the cDNA or gDNA that made up the material.

The sample consisted of peripheral blood. This clonotype was sampled from a woman between 50 and 59 years old with acute or convalescent COVID-19. The V gene is TRBV2, the J gene TRBJ2-5; 9 bases are shared with TRBD1. The CDR3 loop is CASRRDREKETQYF. Written as DNA, the CDR3 is TGTGCCAGCAGGAGGGACAGGGAGAAAGAGACCCAGTACTTC. The complete variable domain, with remaining parts taken from reference TRBV2 and TRBJ2-5, reads EPEVTQTPSHQVTQMGQEVILRCVPISNHLYFYWYRQILGQKVEFLVSFYNNEISEKSEIFDDQFSVERPDGSNFTLKIRSTKLEDSAMYFCASRRDREKETQYFGPGTRLLVL.